This T cell receptor (beta chain) originates from a study of long-term antiretroviral therapy in people with HIV. The CDR3 has 15 residues. Germline-derived CDR1 and CDR2 are SGHTS and YDEGEE. V was trimmed by 0 bases and J by 0 bases, leaving 9 bases between them. A v3.0 immunoSEQ assay was performed at survey level. TCRdb's copy holds only in-frame clones and misses some; the assay was immunoSEQ multiplex PCR. The profile shows about 25,000 clones, 82% of them singletons. This sample comprised unsorted PBMCs, obtained 2.9 years after starting antiretroviral therapy. The chain recombines TRBV5-8 with TRBJ1-2; D is undetermined. The clonotype originates from a man over 45 with HIV. CDR3 sequence: CASSLAGAANYGYTF. CDR3 nucleotides: TGTGCCAGCAGCTTGGCAGGTGCAGCTAACTATGGCTACACCTTC.